Included here is one TCR beta chain sequence, with context. Its antigen is still unknown. This sample was taken from a study of cytomegalovirus exposure and HLA in healthy donors. 60 Vbeta and 13 Jbeta primers were used in PCR. Original processing notes: It was a later analysis that counted some 80 million unique TCR beta chains, of which about 10 million were shared. Some clones are missing from TCRdb's copy, which holds only in-frame ones; the method was immunoSEQ multiplex PCR. V and J calls and clone size are given by that table; D and trimming were obtained from the DNA. The sample lists 100,000 to 150,000 clones, roughly 79% occurring once. Findings of the study overall: From TCR beta sequences, most subjects' HLA-A and HLA-B alleles were reportedly predicted accurately. On later analysis, the bulk of CMV-associated TCR beta chains appeared to be HLA-restricted. Presence/absence analyses took donor sequencing depth as roughly uniform.

V lost 4 bases and J lost 11, with 17 bases in between. The CDR3 length is 13 residues. Germline-derived CDR1 and CDR2 are MDHEN and SYDVKM. The material sequenced was PBMCs. The rearrangement joins TRBV28 to TRBJ1-1, with a possible D match to TRBD1 (5 bases). The TCR originated in a woman between 45 and 60 years old in good health and CMV-seronegative. The CDR3 sequence: CASSSRGGLWAFF. CDR3 DNA sequence: TGTGCCAGCAGTTCCCGCGGGGGGTTGTGGGCTTTCTTT.